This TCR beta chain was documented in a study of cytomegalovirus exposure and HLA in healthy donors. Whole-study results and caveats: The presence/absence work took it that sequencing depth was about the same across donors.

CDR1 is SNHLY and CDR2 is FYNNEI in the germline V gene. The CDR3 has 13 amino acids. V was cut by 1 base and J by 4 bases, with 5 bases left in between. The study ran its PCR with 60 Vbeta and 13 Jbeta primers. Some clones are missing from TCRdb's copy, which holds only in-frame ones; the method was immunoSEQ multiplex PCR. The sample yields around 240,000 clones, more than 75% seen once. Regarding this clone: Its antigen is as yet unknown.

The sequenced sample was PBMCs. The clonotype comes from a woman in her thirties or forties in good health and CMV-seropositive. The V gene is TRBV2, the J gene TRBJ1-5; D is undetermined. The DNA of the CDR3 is TGTGCCAGCAGTGAAGGAGGGAATCAGCCCCAGCATTTT. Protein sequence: CASSEGGNQPQHF.